This TCR beta chain appears in the sequencing data of a study of patients and donors after allogeneic stem cell transplantation. This clonotype was observed a few times. One entry per CDR3 protein results from TCRdb running MiXCR on the RT-PCR reads. The top ten clones hold 6% of a sample with about a million distinct CDR3 sequences, about 20% of them seen once. This receptor was taken from a human donor who was either an allogeneic HSCT recipient or a stem cell or donor lymphocyte infusion donor (not recorded which). It is not recorded whose cells these are; they may come from a transplant donor. The sample comprised blood, either unsorted or a sorted T cell fraction (not recorded which).

The CDR3 spells CSARDRIRAGNQPQHF. Here the CDR3 DNA reads TGCAGTGCTAGAGATCGAATTAGGGCTGGCAATCAGCCCCAGCATTTT. The V call is TRBV20-1, the J call TRBJ1-5; D ambiguous. V was shortened by 0 bases and J by 2 bases, with 14 bases between the two germline ends. The CDR3 extends over 16 amino acids. Germline V lookup: CDR1 DFQATT, CDR2 SNEGSKA (reference sequence).